Below, 9 T cell receptor beta chains from the same sample are listed, as sequenced in a study of OX40 agonist ivuxolimab in advanced cancers. The library was generated by the immunoSEQ multiplex PCR assay. The clones in this table, taken by TCRdb from immuneACCESS, are in-frame only. Not every clone is retained; where verified, under half of the shortfall comes from an unresolved V gene, and the cause of the rest is unknown. In all, the sample holds some 77,000 clones, and 92% of those were seen once. The ten largest clonotypes hold about 9.4% of the sample. The sample was CD4+ or CD8+ T cells sorted from blood, taken in a trial of the OX40 agonist ivuxolimab. Source of these receptors: an adult with an advanced solid tumor such as melanoma, head and neck, liver or kidney cancer.

The chain employs TRBV6-1 and TRBJ2-5; 8 positions agree with TRBD1. Germline V CDR1 and CDR2: MNHNS, SASEGT. The CDR3 runs 15 residues. V gave up 5 bases and J gave up 2 bases; unmatched junction bases: 7. The CDR3 loop is CASSPIRGPQETQYF. DNA for the CDR3: TGTGCCAGCAGTCCCATCAGGGGGCCACAAGAGACCCAGTACTTC.

The chain recombines TRBV7-2 with TRBJ2-2; a possible D gene is TRBD1 (5 bases). Germline V gene sequence: CDR1 SGHTA, CDR2 FQGNSA. Trimming removed 7 bases from V and 3 bases from J, with 12 bases in between. There are 14 residues in the CDR3. The CDR3 DNA reads TGTGCCAGCACCTCGCAAGGGGACACCGGGGAGCTGTTTTTT. Residues: CASTSQGDTGELFF. The full variable domain, completed using reference TRBV7-2 and TRBJ2-2, is GAGVSQSPSNKVTEKGKDVELRCDPISGHTALYWYRQSLGQGLEFLIYFQGNSAPDKSGLPSDRFSAERTGGSVSTLTIQRTQQEDSAVYLCASTSQGDTGELFFGEGSRLTVL.

This clone appeared once. CDR3 in amino acids: CASSFSTSYEQYF. The CDR3 coding sequence is TGTGCCAGCAGTTTTTCAACGAGCTACGAGCAGTACTTC. This chain connects TRBV28 to TRBJ2-7; D uncertain. The V gene's germline CDR1 is MDHEN and CDR2 SYDVKM. The V end was cut by 3 bases, the J end by 3 bases, with 9 bases between. This CDR3 spans 13 amino acids.

V is TRBV5-1 and J is TRBJ1-2; 8 bases match TRBD1. The CDR3 is 14 residues long. Trimming removed 0 bases from V and 7 bases from J; junction bases left unmatched: 5. Per the germline V gene, CDR1 is SGHRS and CDR2 is YFSETQ. The CDR3 protein is CASSLGTGLVGYTF. DNA of the CDR3: TGCGCCAGCAGCTTGGGGACAGGGTTAGTTGGCTACACCTTC.

This chain connects TRBV15 to TRBJ2-7, with TRBD1 matching over 7 bases. This CDR3 comprises 15 residues. Trimming at V came to 4 bases and at J to 5 bases, leaving 11 bases not matched to a gene. From germline, CDR1 is LNHNV and CDR2 YYDKDF (reference sequence). CDR3 sequence reads: CATSTIGQVNHEQYF. The CDR3 DNA reads TGTGCCACCAGCACGATAGGACAGGTAAATCACGAGCAGTACTTC.

This clone has a single count. The chain is built from TRBV27 and TRBJ1-2; possibly TRBD1 for D (5 bases). Trimming removed 6 bases at V and 1 base at J, with 12 bases between. From germline, CDR1 is MNHEY and CDR2 SMNVEV (reference sequence). The CDR3 covers 14 residues. DNA for the CDR3: TGTGCCAGCAGCCTTGTGGGGGGTAACTATGGCTACACCTTC. This codes for CASSLVGGNYGYTF.

The chain has TRBV5-4 and TRBJ2-3; D gene unclear. The CDR3 is 12 residues long. Germline V CDR1 and CDR2: SGHNT, YYREEE (reference sequence). Trimming shortened V by 0 bases and J by 11 bases, and 10 bases separated the two germline ends. The CDR3 nucleotides read TGTGCCAGCAGCTTGGGTTCGACCGGGCAGTATTTT. Encoded protein: CASSLGSTGQYF.

This chain connects TRBV9 to TRBJ2-2, with a tentative D call TRBD1 (6 bases). Germline values: CDR1 SGDLS, CDR2 YYNGEE. The CDR3 covers 14 residues. V was clipped by 5 bases and J by 6 bases, with 14 bases between them. CDR3 in amino acids: CASRENTGSGELFF. CDR3 coding DNA: TGTGCCAGCAGGGAAAACACAGGGTCCGGGGAGCTGTTTTTT.

This clone was detected only once. The J gene is TRBJ2-7, the V gene TRBV7-9, with TRBD2 as a possible D gene (5 bases). CDR1 and CDR2 (germline): SEHNR, FQNEAQ (reference sequence). Trimming pared 1 base from V and 1 base from J, leaving 8 bases between. The CDR3 spans 14 residues. The CDR3 coding sequence is TGTGCCAGCAGCTTAGGAGGAGGATCCTACGAGCAGTACTTC. Encoded protein: CASSLGGGSYEQYF.